These T cell receptor beta chains were read from a single sample in a study of human T cells and chemical hapten exposure. TCRdb fed the RACE reads into MiXCR, producing one record per CDR3 protein. The sample carries 85,000 to 100,000 distinct CDR3 sequences, 10% to 11% recorded once. Sequenced material: whole blood, taken in connection with sensitization to the hapten diphenylcyclopropenone (DPC). The source of these receptors is a woman in her sixties with alopecia areata. Some clones in this sample may be carry-over from other donors' samples. The CDR3 runs from the conserved cysteine through the conserved F or W. D genes are given only for firm matches. Only part of the rows carry a size: once, few, many, or a class if the clone is expanded.

d_call clone_size j_call v_call cdr3_aa cdr3_nt
NA many TRBJ1-1 TRBV3-1 CASTLGTMNTEAFF TGTGCCAGCACCCTCGGGACGATGAACACTGAAGCTTTCTTT
TRBD1 NA TRBJ2-5 TRBV20-1 CSARAPRQGVFTQYF TGCAGTGCTAGAGCGCCCAGACAGGGGGTTTTCACCCAGTACTTC
TRBD2 few TRBJ2-7 TRBV7-2 CASSGWRAGSSYEQYF TGTGCCAGCAGCGGGTGGCGAGCGGGGTCCTCCTACGAGCAGTACTTC
NA many TRBJ1-5 TRBV5-6 CASSLQTGNQPQHF TGTGCCAGCAGCTTGCAGACAGGAAATCAGCCCCAGCATTTT
TRBD2 many TRBJ2-3 TRBV6-5 CASSRDYFQDTQYF TGTGCCAGCAGTCGGGACTACTTTCAAGATACGCAGTATTTT
NA few TRBJ2-2 TRBV7-6 CASSPRTGTRHTGELFF TGTGCCAGCAGCCCCCGAACCGGGACAAGACACACCGGGGAGCTGTTTTTT
TRBD1 many TRBJ2-6 TRBV5-1 CASGNGQGGANVLTF TGCGCCAGCGGAAATGGACAGGGAGGGGCCAACGTCCTGACTTTC
TRBD1 many TRBJ1-2 TRBV19 CASSTRDRGLDYGYTF TGTGCCAGTAGTACCCGGGACAGGGGGCTGGACTATGGCTACACCTTC
NA NA TRBJ2-5 TRBV12-3/TRBV12-4 CASSLSGETQYF TGTGCCAGCAGTTTATCTGGGGAGACCCAGTACTTC
NA NA TRBJ1-6 TRBV7-2 CASSLDSGYNSPLHF TGTGCCAGCAGCTTAGATTCGGGCTATAATTCACCCCTCCACTTT
TRBD2 many TRBJ2-5 TRBV29-1 CSATSGGAQETQYF TGCAGCGCCACTAGCGGGGGGGCCCAAGAGACCCAGTACTTC
NA many TRBJ2-1 TRBV6-1 CASRIQGTWSYNEQFF TGTGCCAGCAGAATACAGGGTACTTGGTCCTACAATGAGCAGTTCTTC
NA few TRBJ1-2 TRBV5-1 CASSFGSDYGYTF TGCGCCAGCAGCTTCGGCAGCGACTATGGCTACACCTTC
TRBD2 many TRBJ2-5 TRBV3-1 CASSAVYGGTQETQYF TGTGCCAGCAGCGCCGTGTACGGGGGGACCCAAGAGACCCAGTACTTC
NA few TRBJ2-1 TRBV14 CASSHDRGRIYNEQFF TGTGCCAGCAGCCATGACCGGGGGCGCATATACAATGAGCAGTTCTTC
TRBD1 NA TRBJ2-2 TRBV10-1 CASSESEGTALTGELFF TGCGCCAGCAGTGAGTCCGAAGGGACAGCCCTCACCGGGGAGCTGTTTTTT
NA NA TRBJ2-6 TRBV30 CAWSLSGANVLTF TGTGCCTGGAGTCTCTCTGGGGCCAACGTCCTGACTTTC
TRBD1 many TRBJ1-1 TRBV30 CAWSQGTGPEAFF TGTGCCTGGAGTCAAGGGACAGGGCCTGAAGCTTTCTTT
TRBD2 many TRBJ2-5 TRBV6-1 CASTRMGGRQETQYF TGTGCCAGCACCAGAATGGGAGGGCGTCAAGAGACCCAGTACTTC
NA many TRBJ1-2 TRBV29-1 CSAATGTYGYTF TGCAGCGCCGCGACGGGGACCTATGGCTACACCTTC
NA many TRBJ2-1 TRBV14 CASSAIGGLYNEQFF TGTGCCAGCAGCGCTATCGGGGGGCTCTACAATGAGCAGTTCTTC
TRBD2 NA TRBJ2-1 TRBV29-1 CSVGGGGVSYNEQFF TGCAGCGTTGGGGGCGGGGGAGTTTCCTACAATGAGCAGTTCTTC
NA many TRBJ1-2 TRBV2 CASSEQDVSYGYTF TGTGCCAGCAGCGAACAGGACGTCTCCTATGGCTACACCTTC
NA many TRBJ2-5 TRBV3-1 CASSQDPRVETQYF TGTGCCAGCAGCCAAGATCCTCGCGTGGAGACCCAGTACTTC
TRBD1 many TRBJ1-4 TRBV12-3/TRBV12-4 CASRQQGANEKLFF TGTGCCAGCAGGCAACAGGGGGCTAATGAAAAACTGTTTTTT
NA many TRBJ1-5 TRBV6-2/TRBV6-3 CASSTSGGHQPQHF NA
TRBD2 NA TRBJ2-2 TRBV2 CASTGTNINTGELFF TGTGCCAGCACGGGGACTAATATAAACACCGGGGAGCTGTTTTTT
NA many TRBJ1-5 TRBV7-2 CASSPFWDQPQHF TGTGCCAGCAGCCCGTTTTGGGACCAGCCCCAGCATTTT
TRBD1 NA TRBJ2-7 TRBV5-8 CATHDRGDPREQYF TGTGCCACCCATGACAGGGGAGATCCTAGAGAGCAGTACTTC
NA many TRBJ1-1 TRBV9 CASSGQTTHNGAFF TGTGCCAGCAGCGGACAGACAACGCATAATGGGGCTTTCTTT
NA many TRBJ2-7 TRBV7-9 CASSLPLDYEQYF TGTGCCAGCAGCTTACCCTTGGACTACGAGCAGTACTTC
NA NA TRBJ2-3 TRBV3-1 CASSQGGVDTQYF TGTGCCAGCAGCCAAGGTGGGGTTGATACGCAGTATTTT
NA many TRBJ1-2 TRBV2 CASTAIRGDYGYTF TGTGCCAGCACCGCGATCCGGGGGGACTATGGCTACACCTTC
NA few TRBJ1-1 TRBV12-3/TRBV12-4 CATHLLHLNTEAFF TGTGCCACCCATCTCCTTCACTTGAACACTGAAGCTTTCTTT
NA NA TRBJ2-1 TRBV6-6 CASSYMPRNYNEQFF TGTGCCAGCAGTTACATGCCCAGAAATTACAATGAGCAGTTCTTC
NA NA TRBJ2-7 TRBV18 CASSSEQASTGEQYF TGTGCCAGCTCAAGTGAACAGGCCTCCACGGGCGAGCAGTACTTC
TRBD2 few TRBJ2-2 TRBV10-3 CAISGGAGGELFF TGTGCCATCTCCGGGGGGGCCGGCGGGGAGCTGTTTTTT
NA NA TRBJ1-2 TRBV3-1 CASSPFKQGQKGGYTF TGTGCCAGCAGCCCTTTCAAGCAGGGGCAAAAGGGTGGCTACACCTTC
NA many TRBJ1-1 TRBV18 CASSPGAGNTEAFF TGTGCCAGCTCACCGGGAGCCGGGAACACTGAAGCTTTCTTT
TRBD1 many TRBJ1-6 TRBV9 CASSVQGDNSPLHF TGTGCCAGCAGCGTACAGGGGGATAATTCACCCCTCCACTTT
NA NA TRBJ2-7 TRBV5-1 CASSLTGSEQYF TGCGCCAGCAGCTTAACAGGGAGCGAGCAGTACTTC
TRBD2 NA TRBJ2-5 TRBV29-1 CSVETSAQETQYF TGCAGCGTTGAGACTAGCGCTCAAGAGACCCAGTACTTC
NA many TRBJ1-2 TRBV12-3/TRBV12-4 CASSSVGPYGYTF TGTGCCAGCAGTTCGGTAGGACCCTATGGCTACACCTTC
NA NA TRBJ2-4 TRBV20-1 CSAGEGSAKNIQYF TGCAGTGCCGGGGAAGGATCAGCCAAAAACATTCAGTACTTC
TRBD2 few TRBJ2-1 TRBV6-1 CASRRLAGGPAANEQFF TGTGCCAGCAGGAGACTAGCGGGGGGCCCCGCCGCCAATGAGCAGTTCTTC
TRBD1 NA TRBJ2-2 TRBV7-3 CASSLDRGSGELFF TGTGCCAGCAGCTTAGACAGGGGATCCGGGGAGCTGTTTTTT
NA many TRBJ2-3 TRBV20-1 CSAMRLDGADTQYF TGCAGTGCTATGCGACTAGATGGAGCAGATACGCAGTATTTT